This T cell receptor beta chain comes out of a study of T cell responses to AZD1222 COVID-19 vaccine. In regard to this clone: Its antigen is not known.

Libraries were prepared by immunoSEQ multiplex PCR; TCRdb keeps only in-frame clonotypes and omits some of them. This table has approximately 210,000 clones, 90% to 95% appearing once. Whole-study results and caveats: Spike was spanned by vaccine-associated CD4 TCRs, with dominance at 160-218 and 743-854. Only six or seven AZD1222 recipients were seropositive at baseline. Two AZD1222 administrations were followed by greater Spike-specific TCR breadth and depth. The peak T cell response came first, and repertoires were sampled only after it.

This clonotype was sampled from an adult who received the MenACWY meningococcal vaccine as a control. Sequences were derived from peripheral blood, sampled 28 days after the second dose of the MenACWY control vaccine.

The CDR3 bases are TGTGCCAGCAGTGAAGCTCGCGGGACCTCACCCCTCCACTTT. It is translated as CASSEARGTSPLHF. The J gene is TRBJ1-6, the V gene TRBV6-1; TRBD1 is a possible D gene (5 bases). CDR1 and CDR2 from the germline V gene are MNHNS and SASEGT. This CDR3 is built from 14 residues. Trimming cost V 0 bases and J 10 bases, with 10 bases left between them.